This T cell receptor (beta chain) was captured in a study of OX40 agonist ivuxolimab in advanced cancers. Study background: Intravenous ivuxolimab at 0.01 to 10 mg/kg was given to patients every 2 weeks. Patients receiving dose escalation had hepatocellular carcinoma, melanoma, renal cell or head and neck cancer. The study's findings and limits: Clonal expansion was among the lowest in partial responders at 0.1-3.0 mg/kg, especially CD8+.

As regards this clone: Its antigen is currently unknown.

TCRdb's table, derived via immunoSEQ multiplex PCR, lists solely in-frame clones and lacks some. The repertoire holds tens of thousands of clones, with 70% to 90% as singletons. Excluded were patients having autoimmune disease history or systemic immunosuppression. With 6 bases clipped from V and 1 base from J, the junction kept 10 bases outside the gene matches. The CDR3 is 18 residues long. The V gene's germline CDR1 is SGHTA and CDR2 FQGNSA. Sequencing used CD4+ or CD8+ T cells sorted from blood, obtained in a trial of the OX40 agonist ivuxolimab. This clonotype was obtained from an adult with an advanced solid tumor such as melanoma, head and neck, liver or kidney cancer. This chain links TRBV7-2 with TRBJ2-3, with 13 bases that match TRBD2. The DNA for the CDR3 is TGTGCCAGCAGGGAGCACACCGGGACTAGCGGGGGCACAGATACGCAGTATTTT. This codes for CASREHTGTSGGTDTQYF.